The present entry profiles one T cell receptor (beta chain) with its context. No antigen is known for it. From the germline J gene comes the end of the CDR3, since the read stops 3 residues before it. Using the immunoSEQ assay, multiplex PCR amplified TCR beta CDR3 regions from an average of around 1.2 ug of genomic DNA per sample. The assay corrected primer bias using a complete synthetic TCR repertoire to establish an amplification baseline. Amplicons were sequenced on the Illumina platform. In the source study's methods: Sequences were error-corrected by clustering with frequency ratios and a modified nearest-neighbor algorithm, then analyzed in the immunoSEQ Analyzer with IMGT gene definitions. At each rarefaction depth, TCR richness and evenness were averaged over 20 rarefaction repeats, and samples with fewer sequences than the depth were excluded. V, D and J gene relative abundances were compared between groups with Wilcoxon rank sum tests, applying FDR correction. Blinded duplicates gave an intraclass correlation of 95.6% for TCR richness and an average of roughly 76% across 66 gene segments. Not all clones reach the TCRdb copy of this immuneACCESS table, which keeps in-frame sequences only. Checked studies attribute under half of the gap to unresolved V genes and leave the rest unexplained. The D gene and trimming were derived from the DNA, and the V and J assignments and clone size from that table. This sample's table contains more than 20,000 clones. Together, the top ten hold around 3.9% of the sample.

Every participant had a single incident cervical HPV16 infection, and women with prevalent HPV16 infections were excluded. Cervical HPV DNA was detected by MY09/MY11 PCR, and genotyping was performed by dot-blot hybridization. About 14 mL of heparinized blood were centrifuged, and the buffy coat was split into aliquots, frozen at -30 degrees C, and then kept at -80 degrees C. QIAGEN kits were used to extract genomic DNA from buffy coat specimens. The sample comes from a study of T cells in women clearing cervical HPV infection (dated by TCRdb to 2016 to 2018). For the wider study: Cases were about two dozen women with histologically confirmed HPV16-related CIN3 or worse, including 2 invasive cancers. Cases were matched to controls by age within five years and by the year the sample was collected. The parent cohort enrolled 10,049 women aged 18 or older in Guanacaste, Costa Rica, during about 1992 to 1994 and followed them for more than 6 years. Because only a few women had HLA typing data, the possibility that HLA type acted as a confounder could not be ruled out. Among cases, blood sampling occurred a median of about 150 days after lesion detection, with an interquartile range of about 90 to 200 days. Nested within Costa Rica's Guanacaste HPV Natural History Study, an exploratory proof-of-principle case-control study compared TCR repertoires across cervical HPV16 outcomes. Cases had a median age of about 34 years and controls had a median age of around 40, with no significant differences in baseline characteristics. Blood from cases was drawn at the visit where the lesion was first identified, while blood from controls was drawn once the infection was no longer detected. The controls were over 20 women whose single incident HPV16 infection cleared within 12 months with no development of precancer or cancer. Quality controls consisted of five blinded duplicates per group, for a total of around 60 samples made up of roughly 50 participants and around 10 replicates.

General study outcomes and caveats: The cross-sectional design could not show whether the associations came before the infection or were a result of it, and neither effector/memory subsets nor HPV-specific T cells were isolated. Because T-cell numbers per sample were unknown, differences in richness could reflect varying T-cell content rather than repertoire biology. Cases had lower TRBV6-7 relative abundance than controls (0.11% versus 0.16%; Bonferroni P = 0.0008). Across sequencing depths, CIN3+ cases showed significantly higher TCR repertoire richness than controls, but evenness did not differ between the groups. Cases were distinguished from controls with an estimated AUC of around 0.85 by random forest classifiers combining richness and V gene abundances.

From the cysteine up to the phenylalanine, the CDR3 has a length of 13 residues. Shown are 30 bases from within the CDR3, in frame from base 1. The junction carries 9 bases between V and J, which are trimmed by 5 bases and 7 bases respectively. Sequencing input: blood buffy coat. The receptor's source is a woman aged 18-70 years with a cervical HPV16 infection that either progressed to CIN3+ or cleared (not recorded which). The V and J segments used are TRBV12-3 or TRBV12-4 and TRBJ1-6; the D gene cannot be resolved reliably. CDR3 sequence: CASSPQVNSPLHF. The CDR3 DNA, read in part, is TGTGCCAGCAGTCCCCAGGTCAATTCACCC.